This T cell receptor beta chain was profiled in a study of early T cells in non-severe SARS-CoV-2 infection. Study results and limitations: Matching against VDJdb likely underestimated virus-specific expansions, favoring anti-spike CD8.

This clonotype was recorded many times. Its antigen remains unknown. Germline lookup yields CDR1 SGHTA and CDR2 FQGTGA. Trimming left V 2 bases short and J 0 bases short, with 16 bases between. CDR3 size: 17 residues. The protocol attached unique molecular identifiers to individual cDNA molecules. TCRdb independently ran MiXCR on the 5' RACE reads; one entry per CDR3 protein. The table has tens of thousands of distinct CDR3 sequences, about 2.9% seen once. The chain recombines TRBV7-3 with TRBJ2-5; D is ambiguous. This TCR came from an adult who was a healthcare worker with PCR-confirmed SARS-CoV-2 infection or an uninfected control (not recorded which). Input material: whole blood. This CDR3 is CASSLGVAPSYQETQYF. The CDR3 DNA is TGTGCCAGCAGCTTAGGCGTGGCCCCATCGTACCAAGAGACCCAGTACTTC.